Sequencing of this T cell receptor beta chain was carried out in a study of cytomegalovirus exposure and HLA in healthy donors. Study observations and caveats: A link between a missense DCLRE1C variant and TCR beta V- and J-gene trimming emerged from a later analysis.

Each donor was healthy, and each was a bone marrow donor. Vbeta (60) and Jbeta (13) primers were used in the PCR. The assay was immunoSEQ multiplex PCR, and TCRdb's table has in-frame clones only and misses some. The table for this sample gives 200,000 to 250,000 clones. The V end lost 3 bases, the J end lost 5 bases, and 10 bases lay between the germline ends. Germline lookup yields CDR1 LGHNT and CDR2 FRNRAP. The CDR3 loop spans 13 amino acids. On this clone: Its antigen is still unknown.

The sequence was obtained from a woman in her twenties or thirties in good health and CMV-seropositive. The chain uses TRBV12-5 and TRBJ1-2; no reliable D call. Material: PBMCs. CDR3 residues: CASGFSATYGYTF. CDR3 bases: TGTGCTAGTGGTTTCTCCGCGACTTATGGCTACACCTTC. The entire variable domain, with the rest obtained from reference TRBV12-5 and TRBJ1-2, is as follows: DARVTQTPRHKVTEMGQEVTMRCQPILGHNTVFWYRQTMMQGLELLAYFRNRAPLDDSGMPKDRFSAEMPDATLATLKIQPSEPRDSAVYFCASGFSATYGYTFGSGTRLTVV.